This TCR beta chain was documented in a study of shared clonotypes between healthy human individuals. In the study overall: The cohort comprised a couple of women and a few men. Their ages spanned 18 to 49 years.

General study findings and limits: Naive subsets usually exceeded memory subsets in estimated richness. Relative to clonotypes present in all four donors, those not shared had lower generation probabilities.

Regarding this clone: Its antigen is not known.

Sequenced by immunoSEQ multiplex PCR; TCRdb stores in-frame clones only, minus some. The table has approximately 980,000 clones, about three quarters seen once. The receptor's source is a man aged 18 to 30 in good health. The sample consisted of memory CD4+ T cells sorted from blood. Regarding subset: CD45RA-negative fraction.

The CDR3 DNA reads as TGTGCCAGCTCACCACCATTCGGGACCAGCTCCTACAATGAGCAGTTCTTC. Encoded protein: CASSPPFGTSSYNEQFF. The chain couples TRBV18 to TRBJ2-1; D assignment may be TRBD1 or TRBD2 (5 bases each). Germline-derived CDR1 and CDR2 are KGHSH and LQKENI. The CDR3 is 17 residues long. V lost 0 bases and J 0 bases, leaving 12 bases between the germline ends.